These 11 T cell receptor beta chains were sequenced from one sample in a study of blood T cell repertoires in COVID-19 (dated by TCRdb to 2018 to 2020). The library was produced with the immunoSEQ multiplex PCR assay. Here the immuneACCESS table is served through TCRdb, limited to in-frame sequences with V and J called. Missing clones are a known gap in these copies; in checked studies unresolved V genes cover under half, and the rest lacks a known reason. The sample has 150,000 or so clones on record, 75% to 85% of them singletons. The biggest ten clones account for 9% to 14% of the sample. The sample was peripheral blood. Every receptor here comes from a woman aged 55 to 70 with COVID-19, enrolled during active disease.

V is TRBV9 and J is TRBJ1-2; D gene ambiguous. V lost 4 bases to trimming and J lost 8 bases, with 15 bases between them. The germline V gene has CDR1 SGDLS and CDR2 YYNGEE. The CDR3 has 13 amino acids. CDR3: CASSLSRGAGYTF. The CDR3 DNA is TGTGCCAGCAGCCTATCGCGGGGAGCGGGCTACACCTTC.

The DNA of the CDR3 is TGTGCCACCAGCATAGGGGTGGATCAGCCCCAGCATTTT. Its protein product is CATSIGVDQPQHF. V and J are TRBV15 and TRBJ1-5; a weak D match, TRBD1 (5 bases). Germline CDR1 is LNHNV and CDR2 is YYDKDF (reference sequence). V was clipped by 4 bases and J by 5 bases, with 9 bases between them. The CDR3 has 13 residues.

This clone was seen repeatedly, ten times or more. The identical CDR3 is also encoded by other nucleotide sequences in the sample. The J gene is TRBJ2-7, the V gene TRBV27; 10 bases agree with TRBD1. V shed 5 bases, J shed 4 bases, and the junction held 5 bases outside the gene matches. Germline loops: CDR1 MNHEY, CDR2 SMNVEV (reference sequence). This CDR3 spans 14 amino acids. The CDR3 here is CASSPWTGGYEQYF. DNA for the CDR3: TGTGCCAGCAGTCCCTGGACAGGGGGGTACGAGCAGTACTTC.

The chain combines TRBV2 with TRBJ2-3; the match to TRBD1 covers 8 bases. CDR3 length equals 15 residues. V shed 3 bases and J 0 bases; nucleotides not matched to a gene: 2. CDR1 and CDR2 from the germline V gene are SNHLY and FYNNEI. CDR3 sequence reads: CASSDRGRSTDTQYF. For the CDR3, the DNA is TGTGCCAGCAGTGACAGGGGGCGAAGCACAGATACGCAGTATTTT.

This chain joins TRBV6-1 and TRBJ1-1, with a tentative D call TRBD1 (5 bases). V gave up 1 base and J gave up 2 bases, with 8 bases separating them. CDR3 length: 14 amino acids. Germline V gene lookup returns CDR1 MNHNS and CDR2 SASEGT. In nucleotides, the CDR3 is TGTGCCAGCAGTGAAGAGACAGATAACACTGAAGCTTTCTTT. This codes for CASSEETDNTEAFF.

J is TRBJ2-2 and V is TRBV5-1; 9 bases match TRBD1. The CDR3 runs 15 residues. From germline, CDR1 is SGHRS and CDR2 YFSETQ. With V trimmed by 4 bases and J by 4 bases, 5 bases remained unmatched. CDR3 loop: CASSLGTGSTGELFF. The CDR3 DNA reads TGCGCCAGCAGCCTGGGGACAGGGAGCACCGGGGAGCTGTTTTTT.

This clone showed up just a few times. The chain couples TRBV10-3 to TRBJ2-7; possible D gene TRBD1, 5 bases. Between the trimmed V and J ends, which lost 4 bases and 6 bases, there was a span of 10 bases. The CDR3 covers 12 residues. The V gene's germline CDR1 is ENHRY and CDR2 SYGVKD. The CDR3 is CAISAAGSEQYV. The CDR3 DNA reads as TGTGCCATCAGTGCTGCAGGGTCCGAGCAGTACGTC.

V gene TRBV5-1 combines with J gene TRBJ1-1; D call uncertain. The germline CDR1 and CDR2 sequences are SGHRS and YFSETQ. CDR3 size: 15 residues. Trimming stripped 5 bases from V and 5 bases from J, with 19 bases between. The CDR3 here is CASRFSLVPGTEAFF. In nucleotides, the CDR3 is TGCGCCAGCAGATTTAGCTTGGTTCCGGGGACTGAAGCTTTCTTT.

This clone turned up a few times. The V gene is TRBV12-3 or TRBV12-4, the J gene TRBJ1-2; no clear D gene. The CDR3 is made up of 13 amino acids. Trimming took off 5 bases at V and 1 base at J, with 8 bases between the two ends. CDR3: CASSPGYNYGYTF. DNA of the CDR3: TGTGCCAGCAGTCCAGGATATAACTATGGCTACACCTTC.

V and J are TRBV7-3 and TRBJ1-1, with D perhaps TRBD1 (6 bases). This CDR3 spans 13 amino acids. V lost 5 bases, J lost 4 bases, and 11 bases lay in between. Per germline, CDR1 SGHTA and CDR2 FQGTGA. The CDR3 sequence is CASSRRGGTEAFF. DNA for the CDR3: TGTGCCAGCAGCCGCAGGGGTGGCACTGAAGCTTTCTTT.

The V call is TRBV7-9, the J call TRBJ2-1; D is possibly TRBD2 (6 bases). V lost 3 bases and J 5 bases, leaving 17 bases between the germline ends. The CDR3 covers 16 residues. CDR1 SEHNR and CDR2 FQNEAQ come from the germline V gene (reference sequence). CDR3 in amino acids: CASSFYRTEGNNEQFF. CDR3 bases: TGTGCCAGCAGCTTCTACAGGACGGAGGGGAACAATGAGCAGTTCTTC.